This T cell receptor beta chain was recorded in a study of regulatory T cells in long-lasting Graves disease. Whole-study results and caveats: Persistent cases favored TRBV28, TRBJ1-2 and TRBJ2-5. A reduction in accuracy may have resulted from the small sample size.

Indicated time point: newly diagnosed GD, antithyroid drugs for less than 3 months. Generation of the TCR library employed RNA extracted from PBMCs. This clonotype was counted ten times or more. Its specificity is unknown. iRepertoire HTBI primers and Arm-PCR of CDR3 regions built TCR beta libraries. TCRdb itself ran the multiplex PCR reads through MiXCR, one entry per CDR3 protein. The data contain 420,000 or so distinct CDR3 sequences, roughly 15% of them singletons. Germline CDR1 reads SGHTA; CDR2 reads FQGNSA. The length of the CDR3 is 14 residues. V shed 3 bases and J 4 bases; nucleotides not matched to a gene: 1. The same data also contributed to another study, on T cells in Graves' hyperthyroidism and ophthalmopathy. From that paper: First-round RT-PCR targeting the TCR CDR3 was performed with the HTBI primer set.

The chain combines TRBV7-2 with TRBJ1-5; the match to TRBD1 covers 9 bases. The sequence came from a woman between 18 and 29 years old with Graves disease. Here the sequenced sample was peripheral blood mononuclear cells (PBMCs), taken at new diagnosis, from a patient treated with antithyroid drugs. The CDR3 DNA reads as TGTGCCAGCAGCTTCGACAGGGGGAATCAGCCCCAGCATTTT. Translating gives CASSFDRGNQPQHF.